This T cell receptor beta chain was retrieved from a study of control samples from healthy donors and cancer patients. Sequencing used immunoSEQ multiplex PCR; TCRdb keeps in-frame clones, though not all of them. The repertoire includes about 100,000 clones, about 88% of them detected once, and over 15% sits in the top ten. Trimming pared 0 bases from V and 7 bases from J, leaving 7 bases between. Germline V CDR1 and CDR2: SGDLS, YYNGEE. The CDR3 consists of 12 residues. The sequencing sample was made of blood. V and J are TRBV9 and TRBJ1-1; D is uncertain. This receptor was obtained from a woman between 50 and 59 years old in good health. The chain's CDR3 is CASSVGGVEAFF. CDR3 nucleotide sequence: TGTGCCAGCAGCGTAGGCGGTGTTGAAGCTTTCTTT.